The clone carrying this T cell receptor beta chain appeared a single time. This sample is part of a study of blood T cell repertoires in COVID-19. Overall study: Whether acute or convalescent, the COVID-19 samples came from the United States, Italy and Spain.

This CDR3 is 15 amino acids long. Germline V gene lookup returns CDR1 MNHEY and CDR2 SMNVEV (reference sequence). V gave up 9 bases and J gave up 4 bases; unmatched junction bases: 10. Study processing details: Estimated nucleated cell counts came from reference gene primer amplification. Assay used: immunoSEQ multiplex PCR; TCRdb lists only in-frame clones, some missing. From that table come the V and J calls and clone size; the DNA was used to work out D and trimming. The repertoire holds nearly 110,000 clones, about nine tenths seen once, with roughly 1.2% in the top ten. What was sequenced was peripheral blood. The TCR was taken from a woman between 25 and 40 years old with acute or convalescent COVID-19. The rearrangement joins TRBV27 to TRBJ2-1; 9 nucleotides align to TRBD2. CDR3 coding DNA: TGTGCCAGTTCCACCGGGACTAGCATATACAATGAGCAGTTCTTC. Protein product: CASSTGTSIYNEQFF.